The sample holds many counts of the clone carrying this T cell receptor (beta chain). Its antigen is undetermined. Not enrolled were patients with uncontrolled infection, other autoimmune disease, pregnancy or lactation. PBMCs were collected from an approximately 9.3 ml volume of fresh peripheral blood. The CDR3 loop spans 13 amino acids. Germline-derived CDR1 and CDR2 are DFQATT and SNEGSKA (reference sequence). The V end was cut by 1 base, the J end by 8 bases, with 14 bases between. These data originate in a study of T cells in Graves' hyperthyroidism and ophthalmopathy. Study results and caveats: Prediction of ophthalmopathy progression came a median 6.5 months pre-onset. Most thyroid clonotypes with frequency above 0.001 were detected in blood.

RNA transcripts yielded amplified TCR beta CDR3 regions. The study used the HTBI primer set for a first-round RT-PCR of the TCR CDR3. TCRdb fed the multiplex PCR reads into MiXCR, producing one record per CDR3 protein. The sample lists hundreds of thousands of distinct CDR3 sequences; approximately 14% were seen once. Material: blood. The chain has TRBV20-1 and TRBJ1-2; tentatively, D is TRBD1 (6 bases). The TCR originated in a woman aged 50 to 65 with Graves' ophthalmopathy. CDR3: CSARVQGRTGYTF. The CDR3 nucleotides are TGCAGTGCTAGAGTCCAGGGGAGGACGGGCTACACCTTC.